Below, one T cell receptor beta chain is given with its context. Authors' data handling: Quantification of nucleated cells was approximated via reference gene primer amplification. TCRdb keeps only in-frame clones here, not all; method: immunoSEQ multiplex PCR. V and J calls and clone size are as listed in that table; D and trimming were resolved from the DNA. The sample holds about 140,000 clones, 65% to 80% seen once. CDR1 LNHNV and CDR2 YYDKDF come from the germline V gene (reference sequence). The CDR3 is 16 residues long. Trimming cost V 8 bases and J 8 bases; bases outside gene matches: 18. The data were obtained in a study of blood T cell repertoires in COVID-19. Looking at the study overall: Samples representing acute and convalescent COVID-19 were sourced from the United States, Italy and Spain. The analysed material was cDNA or gDNA that came from T cells, B-cell-depleted T cells, or PBMCs.

The sequencing input was peripheral blood. The V and J genes are TRBV15 and TRBJ1-2, with 9 bases matching TRBD1. The receptor was isolated from a man in his fifties with acute or convalescent COVID-19. In nucleotides, the CDR3 is TGTGCCACCGTCGCACTTCCTCCCGGGACAGGGAACGGCTACACCTTC. Its protein is CATVALPPGTGNGYTF.